A selection of T cell receptor beta chains follows, all from one sample in a study of cytomegalovirus exposure and HLA in healthy donors. Sequencing used immunoSEQ multiplex PCR; TCRdb keeps in-frame clones, though not all of them. The sample carries 200,000 or so clones, 70% to 85% recorded once. Material for sequencing was PBMCs. Receptor source: a boy aged 2 to 10 in good health and CMV-seronegative. The CDR3 runs from the conserved cysteine through the conserved F or W. The D gene is left open where the match is weak. Clone size appears in some rows only: once, few, many, or a class for an expanded clone.

size | J | D | V | DNA | CDR3
few | TRBJ2-5 | TRBD1 | TRBV5-4 | TGTGCCAGCAGCTGGACAGGGGCCGAGACCCAGTACTTC | CASSWTGAETQYF
. | TRBJ2-5 | TRBD2 | TRBV5-1 | TGCGCCAGCAGCTTGAGTGGAACTAGCGGGTTCCAAGAGACCCAGTACTTC | CASSLSGTSGFQETQYF
. | TRBJ1-1 | . | TRBV15 | TGTGCCACCAGCAGAGATCTGGGGGGCACTGAAGCTTTCTTT | CATSRDLGGTEAFF
. | TRBJ2-5 | . | TRBV13 | TGTGCCAGCAGCCTCCGGGACTTGCCCCCGACCCAGTACTTC | CASSLRDLPPTQYF
. | TRBJ1-2 | TRBD1 | TRBV5-4 | TGTGCCAGCAGGGCCGGGACAGGGGGCTATGGCTACACCTTC | CASRAGTGGYGYTF
. | TRBJ2-3 | . | TRBV4-3 | TGCGCCAGCAGCCAAGTGGGGCAGACCACAGATACGCAGTATTTT | CASSQVGQTTDTQYF
. | TRBJ2-5 | TRBD2 | TRBV4-2 | TGTGCCAGCAGCCAAGATGATCCAGTCGGGGGGCAAGAGACCCAGTACTTC | CASSQDDPVGGQETQYF
. | TRBJ2-6 | . | TRBV5-1 | TGCGCCAGCAGCTTGCTGCCAGGCTTGAGCTCTGGGGCCAACGTCCTGACTTTC | CASSLLPGLSSGANVLTF
. | TRBJ2-1 | . | TRBV5-6 | TGTGCCAGCAGTTATCCCCGGGGGTCCTACAATGAGCAGTTCTTC | CASSYPRGSYNEQFF
. | TRBJ2-1 | TRBD1 | TRBV7-9 | TGTGCCAGCAGCGGACAGGGATTAAACAATGAGCAGTTCTTC | CASSGQGLNNEQFF
. | TRBJ2-7 | TRBD1 | TRBV10-3 | TGTGCCATCAGCGGGACAGGGGGCTACGAGCAGTACTTC | CAISGTGGYEQYF
. | TRBJ2-7 | . | TRBV6-5 | TGTGCCAGCTCGCGGGGATCAGCCTACGAGCAGTACTTC | CASSRGSAYEQYF
few | TRBJ1-1 | . | TRBV6-6 | TGTGCCAGCAGTTACTTAGGGGGTAACACTGAAGCTTTCTTT | CASSYLGGNTEAFF
. | TRBJ1-2 | . | TRBV7-2 | TGTGCCAGCAGCGCACAACAGGGAAACTATGGCTACACCTTC | CASSAQQGNYGYTF
. | TRBJ1-2 | . | TRBV7-9 | TGTGCCAGCAGCCCAAGCGGGGGCACCGACGGCTACACCTTC | CASSPSGGTDGYTF
. | TRBJ2-5 | TRBD1 | TRBV4-3 | TGCGCCAGCAGCCAGGGACAGGGTGAGACCCAGTACTTC | CASSQGQGETQYF
once | TRBJ2-2 | TRBD1 | TRBV7-2 | TGTGCCAGCAGGCCAGGGGGCAACGGGGAGCTGTTTTTT | CASRPGGNGELFF
. | TRBJ2-7 | . | TRBV7-7 | TGTGCTAGCAGCCACGGACTGACCTACGAGCAGTACTTC | CASSHGLTYEQYF
. | TRBJ1-4 | . | TRBV4-2 | TGTGCCAGCAGCCATCAGGTTAATGAAAAACTGTTTTTT | CASSHQVNEKLFF
. | TRBJ2-2 | TRBD1 | TRBV4-3 | TGCGCCAGCAGCGGGGACAGGGATACCGGGGAGCTGTTTTTT | CASSGDRDTGELFF
few | TRBJ1-6 | TRBD1 | TRBV27 | TGTGCCAGCACCGACCACAGGGGGTTT | CASTDHRGF
. | TRBJ2-1 | TRBD1 | TRBV12-5 | TGTGCTAGTGGTCTGGGCGGGACAGGGGCCAATGAGCAGTTCTTC | CASGLGGTGANEQFF
. | TRBJ1-3 | . | TRBV4-1 | TGCGCCAGCAGCCAAGATCCCAACTCTGGAAACACCATATATTTT | CASSQDPNSGNTIYF
. | TRBJ2-3 | TRBD2 | TRBV7-2 | TGTGCTAGCGGGGCAGGGTCCCCATATACGCAGTATTTT | CASGAGSPYTQYF
. | TRBJ1-2 | TRBD1 | TRBV30 | TGTGCCTCGATTATAGGGACAGGGGTCTATGGCTACACCTTC | CASIIGTGVYGYTF
. | TRBJ2-1 | . | TRBV21-1 | TGTGCCGGCCGCGGGAGGCTATACAATGAGCAGTTCTTC | CAGRGRLYNEQFF
. | TRBJ1-2 | TRBD1 | TRBV9 | TGTGCCAGCAGCGTGACAGGGATTGGCTACACCTTC | CASSVTGIGYTF
few | TRBJ1-2 | . | TRBV25-1 | TGTGCCAGCAGTGAGCTGGCCAGGGACTATGGCTACACCTTC | CASSELARDYGYTF
. | TRBJ1-2 | . | TRBV19 | TGTGCCAGTAGTATGCAGCGGGGGTCAAACGGCTACACCTTC | CASSMQRGSNGYTF
. | TRBJ2-5 | TRBD2 | TRBV7-9 | TGTGCCAGCAGCTTCCCTAGCGGGGGGGCCGGGGAGACCCAGTACTTC | CASSFPSGGAGETQYF
. | TRBJ1-4 | . | TRBV7-2 | TGTGCCAGCAGCTTCAGATCTAATGAAAAACTGTTTTTT | CASSFRSNEKLFF
. | TRBJ1-1 | TRBD1 | TRBV4-2 | TGTGCCAGCAGCCAAGTTGGTGGTGCGGGACAGAGGAACACTGAAGCTTTCTTT | CASSQVGGAGQRNTEAFF
once | TRBJ2-5 | TRBD2 | TRBV7-2 | TGTGCCACCAAGACTAGCGGGGCGTTGGAGACCCAGTACTTC | CATKTSGALETQYF
. | TRBJ2-3 | TRBD2 | TRBV2 | TGTGCCAGCAGTGAAAGGATAGCGGGGGCGGTAGATACGCAGTATTTT | CASSERIAGAVDTQYF
. | TRBJ2-3 | TRBD1 | TRBV7-2 | TGTGCCAGCAGGGGACAGAGCACAGATACGCAGTATTTT | CASRGQSTDTQYF
. | TRBJ1-1 | TRBD1 | TRBV5-1 | TGCGCCAGCAGCCGCTCACAGGGGACTGAAGCTTTCTTT | CASSRSQGTEAFF
few | TRBJ2-3 | TRBD2 | TRBV5-1 | TGCGCCAGCACTAGCGGAGCCACAGATACGCAGTATTTT | CASTSGATDTQYF
. | TRBJ1-5 | . | TRBV10-3 | TGTGCCACCGCCCGGGGGGGCGCGGGTTCGGGCAATCAGCCCCAGCATTTT | CATARGGAGSGNQPQHF
. | TRBJ2-7 | . | TRBV7-9 | TGTGCCAGCAGCCAGTCTCAGGGCTACGAGCAGTACTTC | CASSQSQGYEQYF
. | TRBJ1-5 | . | TRBV6-1 | TGTGCCAGCACCCCGGGAACTAGCCCTAATCAGCCCCAGCATTTT | CASTPGTSPNQPQHF
once | TRBJ2-4 | . | TRBV5-4 | TGTGCCAGCAGCTTGCCAGGTTCTATCATTCAGTACTTC | CASSLPGSIIQYF
few | TRBJ1-5 | . | TRBV10-3 | TGTGCCATCAGTGAGAACGGGAATCAGCCCCAGCATTTT | CAISENGNQPQHF
. | TRBJ2-1 | . | TRBV7-9 | TGTGCCAGCCGGGACTCCTACAATGAGCAGTTCTTC | CASRDSYNEQFF
. | TRBJ1-5 | TRBD1 | TRBV10-3 | TGTGCCATCAGTTGGCCCGGGACAGGGGGCAATCAGCCCCAGCATTTT | CAISWPGTGGNQPQHF
few | TRBJ2-2 | . | TRBV5-1 | TGCGCCAGCAGCTCCCCCTTCGGGGCGAACACCGGGGAGCTGTTTTTT | CASSSPFGANTGELFF
. | TRBJ1-4 | . | TRBV4-2 | TGTGCCAGCAGCCAAGTATACAGGGATTTTAATGAAAAACTGTTTTTT | CASSQVYRDFNEKLFF
few | TRBJ2-1 | TRBD2 | TRBV7-6 | TGTGCCAGCAGCCTTAGCGGGGGGGCCGGTGAGCAGTTCTTC | CASSLSGGAGEQFF
. | TRBJ2-7 | TRBD2 | TRBV2 | TGTGCCAGCAGCGGGGGTAGCGGGGGGCGGTACGAGCAGTACTTT | CASSGGSGGRYEQYF
. | TRBJ1-2 | . | TRBV28 | TGTGCCAGCAGTTTATCAGCGGGGTTTGCTGGCTACACCTTC | CASSLSAGFAGYTF
. | TRBJ2-7 | . | TRBV4-2 | TGTGCCAGCAGCCAAGAATTAGCAGGGGGGAGCCACGAGCAGTACTTC | CASSQELAGGSHEQYF
. | TRBJ2-1 | . | TRBV6-6 | TGTGCCAGCAGTTACGACGGACAGTCACAGGACAATGAGCAGTTCTTC | CASSYDGQSQDNEQFF
. | TRBJ1-2 | . | TRBV7-9 | TGTGCCAGCAGCTTAAGTGGGCAGGGTCATGGCTACACCTTC | CASSLSGQGHGYTF
few | TRBJ2-2 | TRBD2 | TRBV25-1 | TGTGCCAGCAGTGGCTTTATCCTAGCGGACTCCGCGACCGGGGAGCTGTTTTTT | CASSGFILADSATGELFF
once | TRBJ1-5 | . | TRBV6-4 | TGTGCCAGCACCTATAGACAGCGAGATCAGCCCCAGCATTTT | CASTYRQRDQPQHF
few | TRBJ1-5 | . | TRBV4-3 | TGCGCCAGCAGCCAAGGACGGGGGGGCAATCAGCCCCAGCATTTT | CASSQGRGGNQPQHF
. | TRBJ1-3 | TRBD1 | TRBV4-1 | TGCGCCAGCAGCCTTAGCTGGGACAGCTATTCTGGAAACACCATATATTTT | CASSLSWDSYSGNTIYF
. | TRBJ1-1 | . | TRBV4-3 | TGCGCCAGCAGCCAAGATACAATATATGAAGCTTTCTTT | CASSQDTIYEAFF